A single TCR beta chain is shown here with its context. Its antigen remains unknown. CDR3 length: 15 amino acids. After removal of 0 bases from V and 5 bases from J, the junction contained 4 bases not matched to a gene. From germline, CDR1 is SGHAT and CDR2 FQDESV (reference sequence). TCRdb re-analysed the 5' RACE reads in MiXCR, keeping a single row per CDR3 protein. The sample consists of just over 150,000 distinct CDR3 sequences, less than 40% of them appearing once. The data derive from a study of T-cell memory formation after mild COVID-19. Study-wide results and caveats: Most CD4+ clones that shrank were in CM and EM, while CD8+ ones turned up in EMRA.

The chain uses TRBV11-1 and TRBJ2-1, with TRBD2 matching over 7 bases. This receptor was obtained from an adult woman who had mild COVID-19 (a few samples of this study predate the infection). Cell type and time point are not known. The sample was PBMCs or a T cell subset sorted from them (not recorded which). The CDR3: CASSLAGGVHNEQFF. CDR3 in DNA: TGTGCCAGCAGCTTAGCGGGGGGGGTCCACAATGAGCAGTTCTTC.